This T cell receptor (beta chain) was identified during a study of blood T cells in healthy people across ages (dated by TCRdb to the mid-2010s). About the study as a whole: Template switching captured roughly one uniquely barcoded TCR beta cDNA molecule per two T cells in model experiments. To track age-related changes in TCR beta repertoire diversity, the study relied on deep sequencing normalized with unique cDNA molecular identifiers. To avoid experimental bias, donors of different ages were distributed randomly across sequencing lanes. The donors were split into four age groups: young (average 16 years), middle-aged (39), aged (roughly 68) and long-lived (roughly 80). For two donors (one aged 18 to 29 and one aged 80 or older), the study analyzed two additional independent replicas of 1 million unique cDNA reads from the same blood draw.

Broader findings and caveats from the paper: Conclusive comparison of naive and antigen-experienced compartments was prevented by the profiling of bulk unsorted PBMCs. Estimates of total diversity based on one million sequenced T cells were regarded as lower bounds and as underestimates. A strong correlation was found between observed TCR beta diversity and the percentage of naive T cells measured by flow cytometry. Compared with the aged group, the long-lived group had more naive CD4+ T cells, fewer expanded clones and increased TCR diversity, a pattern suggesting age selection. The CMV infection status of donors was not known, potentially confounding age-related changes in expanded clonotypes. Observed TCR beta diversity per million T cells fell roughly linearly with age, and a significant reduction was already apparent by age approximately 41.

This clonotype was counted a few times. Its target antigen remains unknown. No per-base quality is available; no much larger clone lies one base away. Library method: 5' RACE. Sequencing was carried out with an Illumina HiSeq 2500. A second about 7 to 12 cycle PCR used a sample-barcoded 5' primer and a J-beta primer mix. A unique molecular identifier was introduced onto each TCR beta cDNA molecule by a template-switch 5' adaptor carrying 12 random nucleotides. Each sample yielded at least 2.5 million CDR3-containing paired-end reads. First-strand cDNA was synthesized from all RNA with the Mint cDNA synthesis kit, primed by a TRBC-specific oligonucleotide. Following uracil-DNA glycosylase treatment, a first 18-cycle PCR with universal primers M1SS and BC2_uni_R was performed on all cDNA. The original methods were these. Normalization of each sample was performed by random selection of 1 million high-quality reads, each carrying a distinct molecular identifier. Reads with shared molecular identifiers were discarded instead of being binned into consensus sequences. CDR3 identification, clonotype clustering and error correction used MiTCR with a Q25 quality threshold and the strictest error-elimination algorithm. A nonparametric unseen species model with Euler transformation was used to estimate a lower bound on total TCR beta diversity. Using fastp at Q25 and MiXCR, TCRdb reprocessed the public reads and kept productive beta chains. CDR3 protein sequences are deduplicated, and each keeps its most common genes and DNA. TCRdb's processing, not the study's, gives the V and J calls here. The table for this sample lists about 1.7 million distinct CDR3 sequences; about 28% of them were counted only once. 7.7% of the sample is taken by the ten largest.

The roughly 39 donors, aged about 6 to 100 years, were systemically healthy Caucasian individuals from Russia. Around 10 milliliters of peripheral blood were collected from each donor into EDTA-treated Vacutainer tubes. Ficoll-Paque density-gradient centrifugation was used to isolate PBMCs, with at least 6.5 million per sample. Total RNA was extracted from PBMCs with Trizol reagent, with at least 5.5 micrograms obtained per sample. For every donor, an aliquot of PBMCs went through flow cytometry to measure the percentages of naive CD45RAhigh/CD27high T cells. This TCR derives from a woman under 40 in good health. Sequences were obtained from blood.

The base sequence is TGTGCCAGCCCAGGGATTGGCACAGATACGCAGTATTTT. The resulting protein is CASPGIGTDTQYF. The V and J segments used are TRBV2 and TRBJ2-3; tentative D gene TRBD1, with 5 bases matching. The CDR3 measures 13 amino acids from cysteine to phenylalanine. Just the 39-base CDR3 DNA is kept, in frame starting at base 1. Via the germline V gene, CDR1 is SNHLY and CDR2 FYNNEI. Deletion took 8 bases off V and 1 base off J, with a span of 10 bases between the germline ends.